The 11 T cell receptor beta chains given below trace back to one sample, sequenced in a study of blood T cell repertoires in COVID-19 (dated by TCRdb to 2019 to 2021). The library was built by means of the immunoSEQ multiplex PCR assay. TCRdb stores this immuneACCESS table with in-frame sequences only. Part of the clones is absent; in the studies checked, under half of the shortfall reflects unresolved V genes, and no reason is known for the rest. The table for this sample lists around 250,000 clones; approximately 90% of them were counted only once. The ten largest make up 0.95% to 1.5% of the sample. Sequencing used PBMCs or T cells enriched from blood (not recorded which). These receptors originate from a human donor in a cohort exposed to, infected with or recovered from COVID-19 (not recorded which). The donor label of this sample is uncertain.

The chain recombines TRBV18 with TRBJ2-1; 8 nucleotides match TRBD1. CDR3 length: 14 amino acids. Germline CDR1 and CDR2: KGHSH and LQKENI. The junction had 7 bases not matched to a gene; V was cut back by 4 bases and J by 8 bases. CDR3 region: CASSQIDRGHEQFF. The CDR3 DNA is TGTGCCAGCTCACAGATCGACAGGGGCCATGAGCAGTTCTTC.

J is TRBJ2-5 and V is TRBV7-3; D gene unclear. CDR3 length: 13 amino acids. Germline V gene data show CDR1 as SGHTA and CDR2 as FQGTGA. The V and J ends lost 4 bases and 1 base respectively, with 7 bases between them. In DNA, the CDR3 is TGTGCCAGCAGCTCCTCCCCCCAAGAGACCCAGTACTTC. Translating it yields CASSSSPQETQYF.

This chain uses TRBV10-1 with TRBJ1-1; no reliable D call. Germline values: CDR1 WNHNN, CDR2 SYGVQD (reference sequence). The CDR3 has 15 residues. V lost 11 bases, J lost 1 base, and 20 bases lay in between. CDR3 sequence (DNA): TGCGCCTCCACCCCTCCCTCTCGGGGGAACACTGAAGCTTTCTTT. Translating it yields CASTPPSRGNTEAFF.

The chain couples TRBV24-1 to TRBJ2-2; D possibly corresponds to TRBD1 (6 bases). The CDR3 runs 15 residues. V dropped 7 bases and J dropped 4 bases, with 15 bases sitting between them. Per the germline V gene, CDR1 is KGHDR and CDR2 is SFDVKD. CDR3 DNA sequence: TGTGCCACCAGCCCGAACAGGGTTCCCACCGGGGAGCTGTTTTTT. Translating it yields CATSPNRVPTGELFF.

The V gene is TRBV7-2, the J gene TRBJ1-5; no clear D gene. The CDR3 sequence is 15 residues long. Germline V gives CDR1 SGHTA, CDR2 FQGNSA. V was shortened by 5 bases and J by 2 bases, with 13 bases between the two germline ends. DNA of the CDR3: TGTGCCAGCAGCATGTCGGTGGGAGGCAATCAGCCCCAGCATTTT. Translating gives CASSMSVGGNQPQHF.

This clone was detected once. The genes are TRBV10-3 and TRBJ2-5, with D perhaps matching TRBD2 (7 bases). The germline V and J ends were trimmed by 11 bases and 0 bases, with 19 bases remaining between them. This CDR3 region has 15 residues. Germline V gene data show CDR1 as ENHRY and CDR2 as SYGVKD. CDR3 DNA sequence: TGTGCCGTCTCCACGGAGGGGGGGTACCAAGAGACCCAGTACTTC. Amino acids: CAVSTEGGYQETQYF.

This chain connects TRBV25-1 to TRBJ1-3, with 11 bases lining up with TRBD1. Germline CDR1 is MGHDK and CDR2 is SYGVNS. V gave up 8 bases and J gave up 7 bases; unmatched junction bases: 13. The CDR3 is made up of 16 amino acids. This CDR3 is CASGAASGTGGNTIYF. CDR3 DNA: TGTGCCAGCGGCGCTGCGAGTGGGACAGGGGGGAACACCATATATTTT.

V gene TRBV4-1 combines with J gene TRBJ1-5, with 11 nucleotides matching TRBD1. The V and J ends lost 2 bases and 5 bases, in that order; junction bases with no gene match: 5. The CDR3 has 16 amino acids. CDR1 and CDR2 from the germline V gene are MGHRA and YSYEKL. The CDR3 DNA sequence: TGCGCCAGCAGCCAAAAATGGGACAGGGGGGATCAGCCCCAGCATTTT. Its translation: CASSQKWDRGDQPQHF.

The chain couples TRBV19 to TRBJ1-1, with D tentatively TRBD1 (6 bases). The V gene's germline CDR1 is LNHDA and CDR2 SQIVND (reference sequence). This CDR3 is built from 15 residues. V was pared by 5 bases and J by 3 bases, with 16 bases between. CDR3: CASSGYREVDTEAFF. Written as DNA, the CDR3 is TGTGCCAGTAGTGGATACAGGGAAGTAGACACTGAAGCTTTCTTT.

The genes are TRBV4-1 and TRBJ2-7; 9 bases align to TRBD1. The CDR3 loop spans 15 amino acids. Per the germline V gene, CDR1 is MGHRA and CDR2 is YSYEKL. V was pared by 4 bases and J by 2 bases, with 6 bases of the junction left unmatched. The CDR3 here is CASSRPTGGTYEQYF. The CDR3, as DNA: TGCGCCAGCAGCCGCCCGACAGGGGGAACCTACGAGCAGTACTTC.

The chain uses TRBV4-1 and TRBJ1-5, with D perhaps TRBD1 (5 bases). With 1 base removed from V and 5 bases from J, the gap between germline ends came to 9 bases. This CDR3 is built from 14 residues. CDR1 is MGHRA and CDR2 is YSYEKL in the germline V gene. CDR3 in DNA: TGCGCCAGCAGCCAAGGCCAGGGTTATCAGCCCCAGCATTTT. The encoded protein is CASSQGQGYQPQHF.